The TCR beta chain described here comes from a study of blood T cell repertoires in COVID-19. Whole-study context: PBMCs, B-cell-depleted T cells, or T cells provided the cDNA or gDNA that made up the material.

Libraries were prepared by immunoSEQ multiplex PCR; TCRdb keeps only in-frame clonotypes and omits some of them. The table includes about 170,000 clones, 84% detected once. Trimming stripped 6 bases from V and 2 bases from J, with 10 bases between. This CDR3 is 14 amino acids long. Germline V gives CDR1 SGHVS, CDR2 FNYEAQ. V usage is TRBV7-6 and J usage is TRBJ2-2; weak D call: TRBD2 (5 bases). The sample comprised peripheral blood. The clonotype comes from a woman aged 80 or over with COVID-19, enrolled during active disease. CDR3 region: CASSRTPNTGELFF. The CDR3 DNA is TGTGCCAGCAGTCGGACTCCAAACACCGGGGAGCTGTTTTTT.